The 5 T cell receptor beta chains listed next were all sequenced from one sample in a study of patients and donors after allogeneic stem cell transplantation (TCRdb year 2020). The library was prepared using RT-PCR. TCRdb lists the instrument as NextSeq 550. The public reads were reprocessed in TCRdb via fastp at Q25 and MiXCR, keeping in-frame beta chains. Identical CDR3 proteins give one entry, which carries the most common genes and DNA. Present in this sample are about 24,000 distinct CDR3 sequences, approximately 42% of which were seen just once. The ten biggest clones cover around 72% of the sample. Sequenced sample: blood, either unsorted or a sorted T cell fraction (not recorded which). The receptors come from a human donor who was either an allogeneic HSCT recipient or a stem cell or donor lymphocyte infusion donor (not recorded which). It is not recorded whose cells these are; they may come from a transplant donor.

The chain has TRBV6-5 and TRBJ1-2; D unclear. CDR1 is MNHEY and CDR2 is SVGAGI in the germline V gene. Trimming stripped 8 bases from V and 3 bases from J, with 10 bases between. This CDR3 spans 12 amino acids. CDR3 coding DNA: TGTGCCAGCCGACCAGCAGACTATGGCTACACCTTC. Encoded protein: CASRPADYGYTF.

This clonotype has just a few counts. The chain has TRBV5-6 and TRBJ1-2; D not resolved. The CDR3 runs to 18 residues. The V end was cut by 1 base, the J end by 2 bases, with 21 bases between. Looked up from germline, CDR1 is SGHDT and CDR2 is YYEEEE. This CDR3 is CASSLYGDESYLNYGYTF. The CDR3 region has the DNA TGTGCCAGCAGCTTGTATGGTGACGAGTCCTATTTAAACTATGGCTACACCTTC.

The chain employs TRBV5-1 and TRBJ1-2; 10 bases map to TRBD1. The germline gives CDR1 SGHRS, CDR2 YFSETQ. The V gene end was trimmed by 4 bases and the J gene end by 4 bases; junction bases not matched to a gene: 10. The CDR3 has 16 amino acids. The CDR3 region is CASSMRDRGLVYGYTF. CDR3 sequence (DNA): TGCGCCAGCAGCATGCGAGACAGGGGGCTCGTCTATGGCTACACCTTC.

A few counts support this clonotype. The chain combines TRBV6-5 with TRBJ1-6; D uncertain. In germline, CDR1 is MNHEY, CDR2 SVGAGI. This CDR3 has 15 amino acids. V lost 0 bases, J lost 0 bases, and 3 bases lay in between. CDR3 coding DNA: TGTGCCAGCAGTTACTCGGGCTCCTATAATTCACCCCTCCACTTT. Translated, it gives CASSYSGSYNSPLHF.

The chain links TRBV5-1 to TRBJ2-1; the match to TRBD1 covers 7 bases. Per germline, CDR1 SGHRS and CDR2 YFSETQ. CDR3 size: 16 residues. The junction had 11 bases not matched to a gene; V was cut back by 4 bases and J by 4 bases. The CDR3 nucleotides read TGCGCCAGCAGCGACCCCGGGACAGCGGTTTACAATGAGCAGTTCTTC. Amino acids: CASSDPGTAVYNEQFF.